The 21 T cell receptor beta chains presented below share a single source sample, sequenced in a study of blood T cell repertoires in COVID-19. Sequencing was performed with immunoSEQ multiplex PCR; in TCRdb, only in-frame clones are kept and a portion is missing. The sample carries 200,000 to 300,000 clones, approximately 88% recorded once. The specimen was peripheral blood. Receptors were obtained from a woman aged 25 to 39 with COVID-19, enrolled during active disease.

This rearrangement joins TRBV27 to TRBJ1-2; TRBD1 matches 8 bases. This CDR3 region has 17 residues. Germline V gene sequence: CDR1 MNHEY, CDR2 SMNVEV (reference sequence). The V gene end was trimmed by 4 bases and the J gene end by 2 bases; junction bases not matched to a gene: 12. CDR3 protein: CASSSLGQGGLNYGYTF. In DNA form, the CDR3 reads TGTGCCAGCAGTTCCCTCGGACAGGGCGGGCTAAACTATGGCTACACCTTC.

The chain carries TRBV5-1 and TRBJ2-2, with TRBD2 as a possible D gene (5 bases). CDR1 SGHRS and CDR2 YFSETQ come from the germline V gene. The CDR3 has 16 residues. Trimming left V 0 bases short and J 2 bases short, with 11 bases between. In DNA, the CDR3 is TGCGCCAGCAGCTTGGTTGCCGGGGTAAACACCGGGGAGCTGTTTTTT. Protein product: CASSLVAGVNTGELFF.

This CDR3 is CASSSPIGGWGTEAFF. The CDR3 DNA follows: TGTGCCAGCAGCTCACCGATCGGGGGTTGGGGCACTGAAGCTTTCTTT. The chain uses TRBV11-3 and TRBJ1-1, with D tentatively TRBD1 (5 bases). Deletions cut 4 bases from V and 4 bases from J, with 19 bases between. CDR3 length: 16 residues. CDR1 and CDR2 (germline): SGHNT, YENEEA.

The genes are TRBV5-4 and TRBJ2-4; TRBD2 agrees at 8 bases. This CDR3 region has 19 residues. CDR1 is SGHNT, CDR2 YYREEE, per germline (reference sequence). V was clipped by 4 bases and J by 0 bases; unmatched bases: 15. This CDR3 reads CASSPPGGGAPLAKNIQYF. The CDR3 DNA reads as TGTGCCAGCAGCCCGCCCGGGGGGGGCGCCCCCCTAGCCAAAAACATTCAGTACTTC.

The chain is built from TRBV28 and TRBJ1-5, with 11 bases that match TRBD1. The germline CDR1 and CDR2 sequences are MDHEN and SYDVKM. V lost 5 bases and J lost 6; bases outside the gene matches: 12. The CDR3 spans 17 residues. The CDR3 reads CASSPHTDRGQSQPQHF. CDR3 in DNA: TGTGCCAGCAGTCCACACACGGACAGGGGGCAGAGTCAGCCCCAGCATTTT. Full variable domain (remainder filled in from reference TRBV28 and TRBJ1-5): DVKVTQSSRYLVKRTGEKVFLECVQDMDHENMFWYRQDPGLGLRLIYFSYDVKMKEKGDIPEGYSVSREKKERFSLILESASTNQTSMYLCASSPHTDRGQSQPQHFGDGTRLSIL.

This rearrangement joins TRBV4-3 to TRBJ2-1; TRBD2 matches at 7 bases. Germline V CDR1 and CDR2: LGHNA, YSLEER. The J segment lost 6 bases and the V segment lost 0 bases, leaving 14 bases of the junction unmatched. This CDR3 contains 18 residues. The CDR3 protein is CASSQDTGLVYRGNEQFF. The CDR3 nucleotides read TGCGCCAGCAGCCAAGATACAGGACTAGTTTATAGGGGCAATGAGCAGTTCTTC.

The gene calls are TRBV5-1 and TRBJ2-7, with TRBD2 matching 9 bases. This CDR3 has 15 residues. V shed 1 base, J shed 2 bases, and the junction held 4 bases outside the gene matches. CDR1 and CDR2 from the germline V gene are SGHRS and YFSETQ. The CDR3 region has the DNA TGCGCCAGCAGCTTGCCCCTAGCGGGGACCTACGAGCAGTACTTC. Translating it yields CASSLPLAGTYEQYF.

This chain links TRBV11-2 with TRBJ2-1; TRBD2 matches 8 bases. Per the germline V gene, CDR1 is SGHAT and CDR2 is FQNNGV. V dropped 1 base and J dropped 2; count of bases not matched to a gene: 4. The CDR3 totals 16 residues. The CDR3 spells CASSLVTSGPYNEQFF. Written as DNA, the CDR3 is TGTGCCAGCAGCTTAGTCACTAGCGGACCCTACAATGAGCAGTTCTTC.

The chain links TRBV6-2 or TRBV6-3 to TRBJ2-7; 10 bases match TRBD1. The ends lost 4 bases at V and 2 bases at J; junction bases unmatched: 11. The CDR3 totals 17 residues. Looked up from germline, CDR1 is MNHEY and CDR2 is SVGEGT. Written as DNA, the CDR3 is TGTGCCAGCAGTTCCCGGACAGGGGGACCCGTCGCCTACGAGCAGTACTTC. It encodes CASSSRTGGPVAYEQYF.

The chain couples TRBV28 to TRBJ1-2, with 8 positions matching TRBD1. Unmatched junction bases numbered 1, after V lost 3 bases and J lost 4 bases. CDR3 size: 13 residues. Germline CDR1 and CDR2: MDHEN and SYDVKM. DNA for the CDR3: TGTGCCAGCAGTTTCGACAGGGGCTATGGCTACACCTTC. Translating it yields CASSFDRGYGYTF.

CDR3 residues: CASSRTRDQDQPQHF. In DNA, the CDR3 is TGCGCCAGCAGCAGGACACGCGATCAGGATCAGCCCCAGCATTTT. This chain joins TRBV5-1 and TRBJ1-5, with D possibly matching TRBD1 (5 bases). CDR3 length: 15 residues. The V and J ends lost 4 bases and 5 bases respectively, with 16 bases between them. CDR1 and CDR2 from the germline V gene are SGHRS and YFSETQ. The full variable domain, completed using reference TRBV5-1 and TRBJ1-5, is KAGVTQTPRYLIKTRGQQVTLSCSPISGHRSVSWYQQTPGQGLQFLFEYFSETQRNKGNFPGRFSGRQFSNSRSEMNVSTLELGDSALYLCASSRTRDQDQPQHFGDGTRLSIL.

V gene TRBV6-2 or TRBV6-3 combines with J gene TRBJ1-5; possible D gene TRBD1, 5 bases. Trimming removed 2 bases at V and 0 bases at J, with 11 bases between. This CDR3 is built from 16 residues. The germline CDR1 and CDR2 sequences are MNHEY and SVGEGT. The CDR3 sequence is CASSYRGDGSNQPQHF. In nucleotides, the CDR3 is TGTGCCAGCAGTTACCGGGGGGACGGTAGCAATCAGCCCCAGCATTTT.

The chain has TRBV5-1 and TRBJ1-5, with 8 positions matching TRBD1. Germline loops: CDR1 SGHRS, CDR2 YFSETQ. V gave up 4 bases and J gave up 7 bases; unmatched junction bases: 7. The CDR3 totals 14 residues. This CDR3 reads CASSEGTGPQPQHF. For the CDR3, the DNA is TGCGCCAGCAGCGAGGGGACAGGCCCCCAGCCCCAGCATTTT.

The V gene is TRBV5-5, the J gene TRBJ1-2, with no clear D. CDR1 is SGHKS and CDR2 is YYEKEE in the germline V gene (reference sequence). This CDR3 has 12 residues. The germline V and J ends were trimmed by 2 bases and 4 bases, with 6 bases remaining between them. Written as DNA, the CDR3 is TGTGCCAGCAGCTTCGACACCTATGGCTACACCTTC. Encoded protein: CASSFDTYGYTF.

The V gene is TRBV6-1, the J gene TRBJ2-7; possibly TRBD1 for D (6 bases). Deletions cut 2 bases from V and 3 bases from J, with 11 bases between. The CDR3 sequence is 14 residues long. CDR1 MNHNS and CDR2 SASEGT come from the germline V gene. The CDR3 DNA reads TGTGCCAGCAGTGAATTAGGGACACTCTACGAGCAGTACGTC. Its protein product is CASSELGTLYEQYV.

CDR3 loop: CASSPQNGADTEAFF. CDR3 in DNA: TGTGCCAGCTCACCACAGAACGGCGCGGACACTGAAGCTTTCTTT. The chain couples TRBV18 to TRBJ1-1; no clear D gene. The CDR3 is 15 amino acids. V was shortened by 1 base and J by 3 bases, with 12 bases between the two germline ends. The V gene's germline CDR1 is KGHSH and CDR2 LQKENI.

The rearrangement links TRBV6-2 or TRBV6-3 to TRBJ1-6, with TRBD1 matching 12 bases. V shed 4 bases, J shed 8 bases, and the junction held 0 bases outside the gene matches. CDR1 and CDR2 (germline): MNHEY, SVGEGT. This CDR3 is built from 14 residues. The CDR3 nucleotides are TGTGCCAGCAGTTGGGACAGGGGGCATTCACCCCTCCACTTT. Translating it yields CASSWDRGHSPLHF.

The CDR3 protein is CASSLAGTSGRAPGNEQFF. CDR3 nucleotides: TGTGCCAGCAGCTTAGCCGGGACTAGCGGGAGGGCCCCGGGCAATGAGCAGTTCTTC. The chain has TRBV7-9 and TRBJ2-1, with 16 bases fitting TRBD2. Trimming removed 0 bases from V and 6 bases from J; junction bases left unmatched: 8. The CDR3 contains 19 residues. Germline CDR1 is SEHNR and CDR2 is FQNEAQ (reference sequence). Combining the CDR3 with reference TRBV7-9 and TRBJ2-1 gives the whole variable domain DTGVSQNPRHKITKRGQNVTFRCDPISEHNRLYWYRQTLGQGPEFLTYFQNEAQLEKSRLLSDRFSAERPKGSFSTLEIQRTEQGDSAMYLCASSLAGTSGRAPGNEQFFGPGTRLTVL.

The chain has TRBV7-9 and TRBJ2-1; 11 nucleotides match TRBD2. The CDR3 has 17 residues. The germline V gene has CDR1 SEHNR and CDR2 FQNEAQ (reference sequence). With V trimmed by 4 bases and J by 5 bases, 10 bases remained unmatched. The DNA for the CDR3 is TGTGCCAGCAGCTCCACCAATCGACTAGCGGGAAACAATGAGCAGTTCTTC. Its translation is CASSSTNRLAGNNEQFF.

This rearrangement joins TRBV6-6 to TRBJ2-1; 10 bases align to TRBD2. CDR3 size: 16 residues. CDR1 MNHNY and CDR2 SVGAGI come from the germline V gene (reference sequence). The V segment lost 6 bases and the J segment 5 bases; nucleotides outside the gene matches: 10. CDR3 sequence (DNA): TGTGCCAGCAGACCACCGCTAGCGGGAGCCCACAATGAGCAGTTCTTC. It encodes CASRPPLAGAHNEQFF.

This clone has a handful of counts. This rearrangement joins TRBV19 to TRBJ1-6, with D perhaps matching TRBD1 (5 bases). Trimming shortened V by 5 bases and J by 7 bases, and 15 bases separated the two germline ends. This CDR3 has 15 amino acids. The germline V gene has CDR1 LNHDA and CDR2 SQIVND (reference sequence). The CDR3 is CASSPSGDGNSPLHF. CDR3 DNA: TGTGCCAGTAGTCCGAGCGGGGACGGAAATTCACCCCTCCACTTT. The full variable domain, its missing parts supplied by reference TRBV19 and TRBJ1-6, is DGGITQSPKYLFRKEGQNVTLSCEQNLNHDAMYWYRQDPGQGLRLIYYSQIVNDFQKGDIAEGYSVSREKKESFPLTVTSAQKNPTAFYLCASSPSGDGNSPLHFGNGTRLTVT.